Listed below are T cell receptor beta chains from one sample, sequenced in a study of CD8 T cells in ankylosing spondylitis. TCRdb analysed the 5' RACE reads with MiXCR anew, one entry per CDR3 protein. Of tens of thousands of distinct CDR3 sequences listed, under 7.5% are singletons. The sample comprised synovial fluid, either unsorted or a sorted T cell fraction (not recorded which). Receptors were obtained from a male donor with ankylosing spondylitis. Each CDR3 is given with its conserved first and last residue. The D gene is left open where the match is weak. Clone size is stated in some rows and not others, as once, few, many or a class when expanded.

TRBJ2-3	.	TRBV10-1	TRBD2	CASSEFEPGRAADTQYF	TGCGCCAGCAGTGAGTTCGAACCCGGGAGGGCCGCAGATACGCAGTATTTT
TRBJ1-3	.	TRBV9	.	CASSRTPGNTIYF	TGTGCCAGCAGCAGGACTCCTGGAAACACCATATATTTT
TRBJ1-2	few	TRBV11-3	TRBD1	CASSPRRGQGTGYTF	TGTGCCAGCAGCCCAAGGCGGGGACAGGGGACTGGCTACACCTTC
TRBJ2-1	many	TRBV12-3/TRBV12-4	.	CASSPGGLDNEQFF	TGTGCCAGCAGTCCAGGTGGCCTAGACAATGAGCAGTTCTTC
TRBJ1-2	many	TRBV12-3/TRBV12-4	TRBD1	CASSLTDRARGYTF	TGTGCCAGCAGCCTAACCGACAGGGCGCGTGGCTACACCTTC
TRBJ1-5	many	TRBV7-2	.	CASSISGDQPQHF	TGTGCCAGCAGTATTTCGGGGGACCAGCCCCAGCATTTT
TRBJ2-7	many	TRBV7-2	.	CASSLAGTSSYEQYF	TGTGCCAGCAGCTTAGCAGGGACGAGCTCCTACGAGCAGTACTTC
TRBJ1-5	.	TRBV6-2/TRBV6-3	.	CASSYYDSGNQPQHF	TGTGCCAGCAGTTATTACGACAGCGGCAATCAGCCCCAGCATTTT
TRBJ1-4	many	TRBV14	.	CASSHDRSSKLFF	TGTGCCAGCAGCCATGACCGATCGTCAAAACTGTTTTTT
TRBJ2-3	.	TRBV28	.	CASSPYPLWDTQYF	TGTGCCAGCAGTCCCTACCCCCTTTGGGATACGCAGTATTTT
TRBJ2-1	many	TRBV25-1	.	CATGSGNEQFF	TGTGCCACAGGGTCCGGAAATGAGCAGTTCTTC
TRBJ2-7	many	TRBV5-1	TRBD1	CASSSWTGGNEQYF	TGCGCCAGCAGCTCTTGGACAGGGGGCAACGAGCAGTACTTC
TRBJ1-2	few	TRBV30	.	CAWSGTAANYGYTF	TGTGCCTGGAGTGGAACCGCAGCTAACTATGGCTACACCTTC
TRBJ2-1	.	TRBV3-1	TRBD2	CASSQDYPLAVYNEQFF	TGTGCCAGCAGCCAAGATTATCCCCTAGCGGTATACAATGAGCAGTTCTTC
TRBJ2-2	few	TRBV27	.	CASRTGTATGELFF	TGTGCCAGCAGAACCGGGACTGCCACCGGGGAGCTGTTTTTT
TRBJ1-5	.	TRBV20-1	.	CSARDPGGGYQPQHF	TGCAGTGCTAGAGATCCGGGAGGAGGGTATCAGCCCCAGCATTTT
TRBJ1-6	many	TRBV27	.	CASKPRDQGASPLHF	TGTGCCAGCAAACCCCGGGACCAAGGGGCTTCACCCCTCCACTTT
TRBJ2-1	many	TRBV7-9	TRBD1	CASSHRDRGYEQFF	TGTGCCAGCAGCCACCGGGACAGGGGGTATGAGCAGTTCTTC
TRBJ1-5	.	TRBV7-8	.	CASSFNNQPQHF	TGTGCCAGCAGCTTCAACAATCAGCCCCAGCATTTT
TRBJ2-2	many	TRBV7-8	.	CASSLDRGNTGELFF	TGTGCCAGCAGCTTAGATAGAGGGAACACCGGGGAGCTGTTTTTT
TRBJ2-5	.	TRBV4-1	TRBD2	CASSPTSGSQETQYF	TGCGCCAGCAGCCCAACTAGCGGATCACAAGAGACCCAGTACTTC
TRBJ2-5	few	TRBV6-6	.	CASSYAETQYF	TGTGCCAGCAGTTACGCCGAGACCCAGTACTTC
TRBJ2-7	many	TRBV11-1	TRBD1	CASSTGQERYEQYF	TGTGCCAGCAGCACAGGACAGGAACGCTACGAGCAGTACTTC
TRBJ2-1	few	TRBV27	TRBD2	CASKLAEDYNEQFF	TGTGCCAGCAAACTAGCGGAAGATTACAATGAGCAGTTCTTC
TRBJ1-6	.	TRBV6-5	TRBD1	CASSYFWDRGDSPLHF	TGTGCCAGCAGTTACTTCTGGGACAGGGGAGATTCACCCCTCCACTTT
TRBJ1-1	few	TRBV20-1	.	CSADKTGGNTEAFF	TGCAGTGCCGACAAGACAGGCGGGAACACTGAAGCTTTCTTT
TRBJ1-1	many	TRBV7-3	.	CASSLLRGATEAFF	TGTGCCAGCAGCCTGCTGAGGGGGGCCACTGAAGCTTTCTTT
TRBJ2-1	many	TRBV29-1	.	CSAYYQGGNEQFF	TGCAGCGCATACTACCAGGGGGGCAATGAGCAGTTCTTC
TRBJ2-1	few	TRBV14	.	CASSQDYRRGRSNEQFF	TGTGCCAGCAGCCAAGATTATCGGCGAGGGAGGTCTAATGAGCAGTTCTTC
TRBJ2-7	few	TRBV7-2	.	CASSLGGGRTYEQYF	TGTGCCAGCAGCTTAGGTGGTGGCAGAACCTACGAGCAGTACTTC
TRBJ1-1	.	TRBV28	.	CAGIRGVWDTEAFF	TGTGCCGGAATAAGGGGGGTCTGGGACACTGAAGCTTTCTTT
TRBJ2-1	few	TRBV12-5	.	CASGLALGGQFF	TGTGCTAGTGGTTTGGCCCTCGGTGGGCAGTTCTTC
TRBJ2-5	.	TRBV19	.	CASSKQGTQETQYF	TGTGCCAGTAGTAAACAGGGGACTCAAGAGACCCAGTACTTC